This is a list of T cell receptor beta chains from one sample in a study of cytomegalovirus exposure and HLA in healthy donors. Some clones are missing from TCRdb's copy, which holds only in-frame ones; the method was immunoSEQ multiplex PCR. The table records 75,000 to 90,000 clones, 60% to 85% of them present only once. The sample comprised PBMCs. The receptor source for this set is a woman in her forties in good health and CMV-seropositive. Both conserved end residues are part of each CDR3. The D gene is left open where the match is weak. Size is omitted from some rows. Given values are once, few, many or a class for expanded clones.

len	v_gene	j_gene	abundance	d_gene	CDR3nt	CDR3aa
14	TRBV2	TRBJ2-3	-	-	TGTGCCAGCAGCCCGGACACTAGCACAGATACGCAGTATTTT	CASSPDTSTDTQYF
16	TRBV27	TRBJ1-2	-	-	TGTGCCAGCAGTCCGGACAGATTAGCTGATGGGTATGGCTACACCTTC	CASSPDRLADGYGYTF
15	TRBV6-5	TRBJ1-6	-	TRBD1	TGTGCCAGCAGCCCCACCGGGACAGCGAATTCACCCCTCCACTTT	CASSPTGTANSPLHF
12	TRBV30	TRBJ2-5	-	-	TGTGCCGGCCGGGGACAAGAAGAGACCCAGTACTTC	CAGRGQEETQYF
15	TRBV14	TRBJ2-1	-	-	TGTGCCAGCAGCCAAGTCAGGTCGGATTACAATGAGCAGTTCTTC	CASSQVRSDYNEQFF
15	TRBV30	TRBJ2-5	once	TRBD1	TGTGCCTGGACCCGAGGGACAGGAGGCTTGGAGACCCAGTACTTC	CAWTRGTGGLETQYF
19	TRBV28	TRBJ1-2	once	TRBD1	TGTGCCAGCAGTTACCTAAAATTAAGGACAGGGGGCGAGGACTATGGCTACACCTTC	CASSYLKLRTGGEDYGYTF
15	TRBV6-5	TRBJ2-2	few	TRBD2	TGTGCCAGCAGTTGGACTAGCGGGGGGGCCCGGGAGCTGTTTTTT	CASSWTSGGARELFF
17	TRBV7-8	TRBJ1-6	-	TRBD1	TGTGCCAGCAGCTTATTGTTGGGGACAGGGGATAATTCACCCCTCCACTTT	CASSLLLGTGDNSPLHF
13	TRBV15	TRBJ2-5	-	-	TGTGCCACCAGCAGAGATCGAGGAGAGACCCAGTACTTC	CATSRDRGETQYF
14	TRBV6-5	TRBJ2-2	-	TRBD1	TGTGCCAGCTGCTGGGCAGGGGGCACCGGGGAGCTGTTTTTT	CASCWAGGTGELFF
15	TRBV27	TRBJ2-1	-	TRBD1	TGTGCCAGCAGTTTAACCGGGACAGGGAACAATGAGCAGTTCTTC	CASSLTGTGNNEQFF
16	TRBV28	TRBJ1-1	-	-	TGTGCCAGCAGTTCGCCCATCCGAACACAAAACCCTGAAGCTTTCTTT	CASSSPIRTQNPEAFF
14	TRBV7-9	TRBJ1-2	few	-	TGTGCCAGCAGCACCATAACAGAATCCTATGGCTACACCTTC	CASSTITESYGYTF
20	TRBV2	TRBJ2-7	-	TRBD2	TGTGCCAGCAGTGAAGCGTTGGCTAGCGGGGGGTTAATAGGCTCCTACGAGCAGTACTTC	CASSEALASGGLIGSYEQYF
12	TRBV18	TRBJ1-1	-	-	TGTGCCAGCTCACCAAATATCGGGGAAGCTTTCTTT	CASSPNIGEAFF
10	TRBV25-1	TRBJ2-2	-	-	TGTGCCAGCACGGCCGGGGAGCTGTTTTTT	CASTAGELFF
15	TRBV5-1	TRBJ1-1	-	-	TGCGCCAGCAGCTTGGAAGGGTTGGGGGGTTCAAGGGCTTTCTTT	CASSLEGLGGSRAFF
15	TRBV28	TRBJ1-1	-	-	TGTGCCAGCAGTTTGGACAGCGCCCCGAGCACTGAAGCTTTCTTT	CASSLDSAPSTEAFF
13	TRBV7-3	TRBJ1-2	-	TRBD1	TGTGCCAGCAGCTTCGGGACAGGGGACGGCTACACCTTC	CASSFGTGDGYTF
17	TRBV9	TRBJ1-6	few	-	TGTGCCAGCAGCGTAGAGCCCGGGAGCTCCTATAATTCACCCCTCCACTTT	CASSVEPGSSYNSPLHF
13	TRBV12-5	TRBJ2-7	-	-	TGTGCTAGTGGTTTGGGACCTAGTTACGAGCAGTACTTC	CASGLGPSYEQYF
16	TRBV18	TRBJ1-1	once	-	TGTGCCAGCTCACCAATGAGGGGAGGTGGGAACACTGAAGCTTTCTTT	CASSPMRGGGNTEAFF
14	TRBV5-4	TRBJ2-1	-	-	TGTGCCAGCAGCTTGGCGACAACTAGCCCGAGGCAGTTCTTC	CASSLATTSPRQFF
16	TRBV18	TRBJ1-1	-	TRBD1	TGTGCCAGCTCACCCCAGGGGGTCGGGGGGAACACTGAAGCTTTCTTT	CASSPQGVGGNTEAFF
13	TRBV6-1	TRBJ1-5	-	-	TGTGCCAGTTGTCCGGGGGGCAATCAGCCCCAGCATTTT	CASCPGGNQPQHF
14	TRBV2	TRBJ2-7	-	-	TGTGCCAGCAGTGCGGACGGGGGGCGCTACGAGCAGTACTTC	CASSADGGRYEQYF
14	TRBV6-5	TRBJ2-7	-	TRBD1	TGTGCCAGCAGTACCTTGAGACAGGGCTACGAGCAGTACTTC	CASSTLRQGYEQYF
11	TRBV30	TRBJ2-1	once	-	TGTGCCTGGAGTTCAGGGGATGAGCAGTTCTTC	CAWSSGDEQFF
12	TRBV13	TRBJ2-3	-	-	TGTGCCAGCAGACAGGGCGCGAATACGCAGTATTTT	CASRQGANTQYF
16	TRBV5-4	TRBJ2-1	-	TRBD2	TGTGCCAGCAGCGGAGGTGGCGGGAGGCATTACAATGAGCAGTTCTTC	CASSGGGGRHYNEQFF
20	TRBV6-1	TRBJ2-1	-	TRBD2	TGTGCCAGCAGTGAAGGAAGGCCGGGACTAGGGGGGGGAGCCTACAATGAGCAGTTCTTC	CASSEGRPGLGGGAYNEQFF
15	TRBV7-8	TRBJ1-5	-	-	TGTGCCAGCAGCTTAGGTCGGAGGCCCAATCAGCCCCAGCATTTT	CASSLGRRPNQPQHF
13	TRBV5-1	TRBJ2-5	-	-	TGCGCCAGCAGCCCCGGGGGTGGGGAGACCCAGTACTTC	CASSPGGGETQYF
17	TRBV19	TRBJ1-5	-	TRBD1	TGTGCCAGTAGCAACCGGGACAGGCTCTATAGCAATCAGCCCCAGCATTTT	CASSNRDRLYSNQPQHF
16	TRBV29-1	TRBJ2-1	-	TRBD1	TGCAGCGTCCCCAGGGACAGGGGGTACGCTCGCAATGAGCAGTTCTTC	CSVPRDRGYARNEQFF
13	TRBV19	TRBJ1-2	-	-	TGTGCCAGTACCCGCGATCTTATGAATGGCTACACCTTC	CASTRDLMNGYTF
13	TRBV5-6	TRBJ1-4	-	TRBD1	TGTGCCAGCAGCTCGACAGGGGGTGAAAAACTGTTTTTT	CASSSTGGEKLFF
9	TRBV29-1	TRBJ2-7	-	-	TGCAGCGTGCCCCCGGCGGCGGACTTC	CSVPPAADF
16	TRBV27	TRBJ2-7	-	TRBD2	TGTGCCAGCAGCCATTCTAGCGGGGGGCCTCCCTACGAGCAGTACTTC	CASSHSSGGPPYEQYF
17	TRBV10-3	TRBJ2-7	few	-	TGTGCCATCAGCCTGTTGGCGGGATGGGGGAGCTCCTACGAGCAGTACTTC	CAISLLAGWGSSYEQYF
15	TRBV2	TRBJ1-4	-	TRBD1	TGTGCCAGCAGTACTGGACAGGCGTTTAATGAAAAACTGTTTTTT	CASSTGQAFNEKLFF
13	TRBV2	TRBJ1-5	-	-	TGTGCCAGCTGTTTCCTTGGCAATCAGCCCCAGCATTTT	CASCFLGNQPQHF
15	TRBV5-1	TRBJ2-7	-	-	TGCGCCAGCAGCTTGGGGCAGGGTCGCTCCTACGAGCAGTACTTC	CASSLGQGRSYEQYF
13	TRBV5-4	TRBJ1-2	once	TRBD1	TGTGCCAGCAGCACGACAGGGGTGAATGGCTACACCTTC	CASSTTGVNGYTF
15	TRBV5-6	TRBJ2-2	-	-	TGTGCCAGCAACAGCAACAGGCGATACACCGGGGAGCTGTTTTTT	CASNSNRRYTGELFF
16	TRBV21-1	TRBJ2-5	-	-	TGTGCCAGCAGTGGGATGACAGGGTTAAGTGGGAAGACCCAGTACTTC	CASSGMTGLSGKTQYF
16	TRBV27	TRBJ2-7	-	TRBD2	TGTGCCAGCAGTCTTCTTGGAAGCGGGGACCAGAACGAGCAGTACTTC	CASSLLGSGDQNEQYF
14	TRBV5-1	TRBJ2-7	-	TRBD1	TGCGCCAGCAGTTACGGGACAGGGCGCTACGAGCAGTACTTC	CASSYGTGRYEQYF
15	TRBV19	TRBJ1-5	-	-	TGTGCCAGTAGTCCCCTCCACGAGGGCAATCAGCCCCAGCATTTT	CASSPLHEGNQPQHF
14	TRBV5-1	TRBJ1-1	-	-	TGCGCCAGCAGCTTGACAGGTCTGAACACTGAAGCTTTCTTT	CASSLTGLNTEAFF
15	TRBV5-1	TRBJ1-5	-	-	TGCGCCAGCAGCTTGGCAGGCTATAGCAATCAGCCCCAGCATTTT	CASSLAGYSNQPQHF
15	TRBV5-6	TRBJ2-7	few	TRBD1	TGTGCCAGCAGCCGCGACAGGGGTTTTCCCTACGAGCAGTACTTC	CASSRDRGFPYEQYF
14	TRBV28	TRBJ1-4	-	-	TGTGCCAGCAGGCAGGGCGCAACTAATGAAAAACTGTTTTTT	CASRQGATNEKLFF
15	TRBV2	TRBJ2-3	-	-	TGTGCCAGCCTTTTAACGCTGGAGGGCCATGATACGCAGTATTTT	CASLLTLEGHDTQYF
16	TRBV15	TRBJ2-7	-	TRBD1	TGTGCCACCAGCAGAGATACCGGGACAGGGATTTACGAGCAGTACTTC	CATSRDTGTGIYEQYF
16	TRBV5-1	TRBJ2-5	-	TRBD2	TGCGCCAGCAGCCGACGACTAGCGGGGGGCCAAGAGACCCAGTACTTC	CASSRRLAGGQETQYF
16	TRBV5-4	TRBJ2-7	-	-	TGTGCCAGCAGCTCGGGGTCCGGGAGTCGGGCCTACGAGCAGTACTTC	CASSSGSGSRAYEQYF
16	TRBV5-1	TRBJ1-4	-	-	TGCGCCAGCAGCTTTGGAGACATCAGGGCTAATGAAAAACTGTTTTTT	CASSFGDIRANEKLFF